Described below is a single TCR beta chain sequence and its context. Trimming removed 3 bases at V and 5 bases at J, with 13 bases between. CDR1 and CDR2 from the germline V gene are GTSNPN and SVGIG (reference sequence). There are 13 residues in the CDR3. Sample time point: pretreatment peripheral blood. Sequencing was performed with immunoSEQ multiplex PCR; in TCRdb, only in-frame clones are kept and a portion is missing. Among about 50,000 clones, roughly four fifths were seen once, and the ten largest hold roughly 3.9%. The sample comes from a study of PD-L1 blockade in urothelial cancer. Study at large: Most of the 29 patients were men who had bladder-origin urothelial cancer.

This sequence originates from a man aged 65 to 85 with urothelial cancer. The chain couples TRBV30 to TRBJ1-1; perhaps TRBD1 as D (6 bases). The specimen comprised PBMCs, sampled around atezolizumab (anti-PD-L1) treatment. CDR3 nucleotide sequence: TGTGCCTGGAGCGGCGGGGGGCCGACTGAAGCTTTCTTT. As protein: CAWSGGGPTEAFF.